This entry is about one TCR beta chain. Its target is not known. This sample was taken from a study of vaccination and CD4 T cells after COVID-19. V was shortened by 6 bases and J by 4 bases, with 19 bases between the two germline ends. Germline values: CDR1 DFQATT, CDR2 SNEGSKA (reference sequence). This CDR3 region has 14 residues. With the Oncomine TCR Beta short-read assay, DNA from cultured CD4+ T cells was sequenced. TCRdb itself ran the PCR reads through MiXCR, one entry per CDR3 protein. The data hold 11,000 or so distinct CDR3 sequences, with 45% to 65% observed a single time. The treatment here: approximately 11-day PBMC culture with coronavirus spike peptide pools or control peptides (ViraFEST assay).

The chain recombines TRBV20-1 with TRBJ2-7; D tentatively fits TRBD1 or TRBD2 (5 bases each). Sequencing was performed on CD4+ T cells from blood, cultured in vitro. This TCR was recovered from a human donor who had recovered from COVID-19. CDR3 sequence reads: CSAIRDGERYEQYF. DNA of the CDR3: TGCAGTGCCATCAGGGACGGTGAACGGTACGAGCAGTACTTC.